Below are 14 T cell receptor beta chains sequenced from a single sample in a study of PD-1 blockade in classical Hodgkin lymphoma. Time point defined: cycle 4 day 1 (C4D1), after 6 weeks of nivolumab. All the patients suffered relapse after autologous stem cell transplantation, and brentuximab vedotin exposure differed. Thawed PBMCs were subjected to magnetic negative selection, which yielded isolated CD8+ T cells. Assay: immunoSEQ multiplex PCR; the TCRdb copy retains only in-frame clones and omits some. Of 2,500 to 3,500 clones in the sample, roughly 79% were seen once. The input for sequencing was CD8+ T cells from blood, taken before the fourth cycle of nivolumab. The receptor set was obtained from a human donor with classical Hodgkin lymphoma.

The V call is TRBV2, the J call TRBJ2-1; TRBD1 agrees at 11 bases. Trimming at V came to 3 bases and at J to 7 bases, leaving 5 bases not matched to a gene. The CDR3 extends over 15 amino acids. Germline V gene lookup returns CDR1 SNHLY and CDR2 FYNNEI. CDR3 loop: CASSDIGQGANEQFF. CDR3 bases: TGTGCCAGCAGTGATATAGGACAGGGGGCTAATGAGCAGTTCTTC.

The chain uses TRBV7-3 and TRBJ1-1; tentatively, D is TRBD1 (5 bases). The germline V gene has CDR1 SGHTA and CDR2 FQGTGA. V dropped 2 bases and J dropped 3 bases, with 10 bases sitting between them. This CDR3 spans 14 amino acids. The CDR3 DNA reads as TGTGCCAGCAGCTTACAGGGCGGGGACACTGAAGCTTTCTTT. Its translation: CASSLQGGDTEAFF.

The chain has TRBV5-6 and TRBJ1-5; weak D call: TRBD1 (6 bases). This CDR3 comprises 15 residues. V dropped 4 bases and J dropped 0 bases, with 11 bases sitting between them. Germline CDR1 reads SGHDT; CDR2 reads YYEEEE. The CDR3 spells CASSVQGYSNQPQHF. DNA of the CDR3: TGTGCCAGCAGCGTACAGGGTTATAGCAATCAGCCCCAGCATTTT.

The chain couples TRBV6-9 to TRBJ2-5, with 14 bases matching TRBD2. This CDR3 comprises 15 residues. Germline V gene data show CDR1 as MNHGY and CDR2 as SVAAGI. Trimming cost V 6 bases and J 4 bases; bases outside gene matches: 4. CDR3 coding DNA: TGTGCCAGCAGAGAAGGACTAGCGGGGGGAGAGACCCAGTACTTC. Translating gives CASREGLAGGETQYF.

The chain employs TRBV7-2 and TRBJ2-7; D ambiguous. The CDR3 has 12 amino acids. Germline values: CDR1 SGHTA, CDR2 FQGNSA. The V and J ends lost 1 base and 4 bases respectively, with 5 bases between them. Written as DNA, the CDR3 is TGTGCCAGCAGCTTAGGCAAATACGAGCAGTACTTC. This sequence encodes CASSLGKYEQYF.

The gene calls are TRBV7-4 and TRBJ2-1, with TRBD2 matching over 10 bases. The CDR3 has 15 amino acids. The ends lost 5 bases at V and 2 bases at J; junction bases unmatched: 3. Germline V gene data show CDR1 as SGHVT and CDR2 as SQSDAQ. The CDR3 region is CASSLGLAAYNEQFF. DNA for the CDR3: TGTGCCAGCAGCCTCGGACTAGCGGCCTACAATGAGCAGTTCTTC.

This clone is labeled large (0.1 to 1%). CDR3 DNA sequence: TGTGCCAGTAGCCCGTTTGGACTCTTAGGCCTCGGGGGCGAGCAGTACTTC. This translates into CASSPFGLLGLGGEQYF. The chain carries TRBV19 and TRBJ2-7; TRBD2 is a possible D gene (6 bases). V was cut by 6 bases and J by 6 bases, with 27 bases left in between. This CDR3 spans 17 amino acids. From germline, CDR1 is LNHDA and CDR2 SQIVND (reference sequence).

The chain recombines TRBV29-1 with TRBJ1-2; D is uncertain. The CDR3 runs to 11 residues. Trimming removed 5 bases at V and 2 bases at J, with 6 bases between. From germline, CDR1 is SQVTM and CDR2 ANQGSEA. CDR3 DNA sequence: TGCAGCGTTCGAGTAAACTATGGCTACACCTTC. Protein sequence: CSVRVNYGYTF. Combining the CDR3 with reference TRBV29-1 and TRBJ1-2 gives the whole variable domain SAVISQKPSRDICQRGTSLTIQCQVDSQVTMMFWYRQQPGQSLTLIATANQGSEATYESGFVIDKFPISRPNLTFSTLTVSNMSPEDSSIYLCSVRVNYGYTFGSGTRLTVV.

This chain connects TRBV29-1 to TRBJ2-2; 7 bases line up with TRBD2. The V gene's germline CDR1 is SQVTM and CDR2 ANQGSEA. The CDR3 consists of 14 residues. The V gene end was trimmed by 6 bases and the J gene end by 7 bases; junction bases not matched to a gene: 11. Here the CDR3 reads CSVRQGGQGGELFF. The DNA for the CDR3 is TGCAGCGTCCGCCAGGGAGGGCAGGGCGGGGAGCTGTTTTTT.

The chain combines TRBV7-9 with TRBJ1-5; D is undetermined. Germline V gene lookup returns CDR1 SEHNR and CDR2 FQNEAQ (reference sequence). The CDR3 runs to 14 residues. Trimming took 1 base from V and 0 from J, leaving 4 bases between them. Written as DNA, the CDR3 is TGTGCCAGCAGCTTAGAGTATAGCAATCAGCCCCAGCATTTT. Translated: CASSLEYSNQPQHF.

This sequence joins TRBV15 and TRBJ1-1; D remains unclear. The germline V gene encodes CDR1 LNHNV and CDR2 YYDKDF (reference sequence). The CDR3 loop spans 16 amino acids. V was trimmed by 3 bases and J by 5 bases, leaving 19 bases between them. The DNA of the CDR3 is TGTGCCACCAGCAGGGGCCACCGGGAGGTGGGAACTGAAGCTTTCTTT. It codes for CATSRGHREVGTEAFF.

V and J are TRBV7-8 and TRBJ2-2; no clear D gene. Trimming left V 1 base short and J 7 bases short, with 1 base between. The CDR3 runs 11 residues. Germline V gives CDR1 SGHVS, CDR2 FQNEAQ. The chain's CDR3 is CASSLDGELFF. The CDR3 DNA follows: TGTGCCAGCAGCTTAGACGGGGAGCTGTTTTTT.

The chain couples TRBV5-6 to TRBJ2-2; 7 nucleotides line up with TRBD1. Germline CDR1 is SGHDT and CDR2 is YYEEEE. This CDR3 is built from 17 residues. With V trimmed by 2 bases and J by 4 bases, 11 bases remained unmatched. Here the CDR3 DNA reads TGTGCCAGCAGCTTAGTACAGGGGTCCCCTCGCACCGGGGAGCTGTTTTTT. It codes for CASSLVQGSPRTGELFF.

The CDR3 loop is CASSFGGPLADTQYF. Here the CDR3 DNA reads TGTGCCAGCAGCTTCGGGGGCCCCCTGGCAGATACGCAGTATTTT. This chain joins TRBV7-9 and TRBJ2-3; D may be TRBD1 or TRBD2 (6 bases each). Trimming stripped 3 bases from V and 4 bases from J, with 14 bases between. CDR3 length equals 15 residues. Per germline, CDR1 SEHNR and CDR2 FQNEAQ (reference sequence).